Listed here are 23 T cell receptor beta chains from one sample, sequenced in a study of T cell responses to AZD1222 COVID-19 vaccine. Clones were sequenced by immunoSEQ multiplex PCR, and TCRdb holds only the in-frame ones, with some missing. This sample carries approximately 150,000 clones, around 91% of them seen once, and the ten largest clones take about 5%. The sample here was peripheral blood, taken on day 0 of AZD1222 vaccination. These TCRs come from an adult in good health.

V is TRBV6-6 and J is TRBJ1-3; the match to TRBD1 covers 7 bases. Unmatched junction bases numbered 7, after V lost 5 bases and J lost 3 bases. Germline V gives CDR1 MNHNY, CDR2 SVGAGI (reference sequence). This CDR3 has 15 residues. DNA of the CDR3: TGTGCCAGCAGTGACACCACAGGGGTTGGAAACACCATATATTTT. Encoded protein: CASSDTTGVGNTIYF.

The chain combines TRBV28 with TRBJ1-2; TRBD1 is a possible D gene (5 bases). In germline, CDR1 is MDHEN, CDR2 SYDVKM. This CDR3 is built from 12 residues. The ends were cut back, 6 bases at V and 8 bases at J, with 13 bases in the middle. Written as DNA, the CDR3 is TGTGCCAGCAGCCCGTGGGGGACGGGCTACACCTTC. Protein sequence: CASSPWGTGYTF.

The chain combines TRBV12-3 or TRBV12-4 with TRBJ1-5; no firm D call. Trimming removed 10 bases from V and 2 bases from J, with 9 bases in between. This CDR3 is built from 12 residues. The CDR3 reads CAIQTGNQPQHF. In nucleotides, the CDR3 is TGTGCCATCCAAACGGGCAATCAGCCCCAGCATTTT.

The V and J genes are TRBV6-5 and TRBJ1-1; D unresolved. This CDR3 region has 13 residues. V lost 7 bases and J lost 5, with 14 bases in between. The germline CDR1 and CDR2 sequences are MNHEY and SVGAGI. In DNA, the CDR3 is TGTGCCAGCACCCCGCCCGGGCGAACTGAAGCTTTCTTT. Encoded protein: CASTPPGRTEAFF.

The genes are TRBV2 and TRBJ1-5; 7 positions agree with TRBD1. The CDR3 runs to 17 residues. V lost 4 bases to trimming and J lost 7 bases; unmatched junction nucleotides: 16. Germline V lookup: CDR1 SNHLY, CDR2 FYNNEI. The CDR3 DNA reads as TGTGCCAGCAGTGCACAGGGGTCCTACACTCTGACCCAGCCCCAGCATTTT. Translated, it gives CASSAQGSYTLTQPQHF. Using reference TRBV2 and TRBJ1-5 for the parts outside the CDR3, the full variable domain is EPEVTQTPSHQVTQMGQEVILRCVPISNHLYFYWYRQILGQKVEFLVSFYNNEISEKSEIFDDQFSVERPDGSNFTLKIRSTKLEDSAMYFCASSAQGSYTLTQPQHFGDGTRLSIL.

The V and J genes are TRBV18 and TRBJ2-7; 7 nucleotides agree with TRBD1. The CDR3 sequence is 13 residues long. With 6 bases clipped from V and 5 bases from J, the junction kept 7 bases outside the gene matches. CDR1 and CDR2 from the germline V gene are KGHSH and LQKENI. The CDR3 DNA reads as TGTGCCAGCTCTCACGGACAGGCGAACGAGCAGTACTTC. Translating gives CASSHGQANEQYF.

The sample holds one count of this clone. The genes are TRBV2 and TRBJ1-1, with 10 bases that match TRBD1. V lost 7 bases and J lost 0; bases outside the gene matches: 8. The length of the CDR3 is 16 residues. CDR1 is SNHLY, CDR2 FYNNEI, per germline. The CDR3 protein is CASTRQGAGLNTEAFF. Written as DNA, the CDR3 is TGTGCCAGCACACGACAGGGGGCCGGGTTGAACACTGAAGCTTTCTTT.

The chain combines TRBV19 with TRBJ2-7; tentatively, D is TRBD1 (5 bases). This CDR3 contains 14 residues. Per germline, CDR1 LNHDA and CDR2 SQIVND (reference sequence). Trimming took 5 bases from V and 0 from J, leaving 11 bases between them. CDR3 DNA sequence: TGTGCCAGTAGTTCCACGACAGACTCCTACGAGCAGTACTTC. Amino acid sequence: CASSSTTDSYEQYF.

The V call is TRBV24-1, the J call TRBJ2-1, with a weak D call TRBD1 (6 bases). V was shortened by 4 bases and J by 2 bases, with 17 bases between the two germline ends. This CDR3 comprises 17 residues. Per germline, CDR1 KGHDR and CDR2 SFDVKD. This CDR3 is CATSDPKQGAPYNEQFF. The CDR3 coding sequence is TGTGCCACCAGTGACCCCAAACAGGGAGCCCCCTACAATGAGCAGTTCTTC.

In its sample, this clone was seen once. The chain links TRBV30 to TRBJ2-7; TRBD1 aligns across 7 bases. Trimming at V came to 2 bases and at J to 1 base, leaving 5 bases not matched to a gene. Germline V gene sequence: CDR1 GTSNPN, CDR2 SVGIG (reference sequence). This CDR3 is built from 14 residues. The CDR3 spells CAWSFGTASYEQYF. Written as DNA, the CDR3 is TGTGCCTGGAGTTTTGGGACAGCGTCCTACGAGCAGTACTTC.

This rearrangement joins TRBV7-2 to TRBJ1-4; 10 bases align to TRBD1. This CDR3 spans 15 amino acids. CDR1 is SGHTA, CDR2 FQGNSA, per germline. With V trimmed by 5 bases and J by 3 bases, 3 bases remained unmatched. CDR3 in DNA: TGTGCCAGCAGCGACAGGGGGCTGGCTAATGAAAAACTGTTTTTT. Amino acids: CASSDRGLANEKLFF.

This clone has a single count. Written as DNA, the CDR3 is TGTGCCAGCAGTTCTGGACTGGTTCTGGGTCGGAATGAGCAGTTCTTC. This codes for CASSSGLVLGRNEQFF. The rearrangement links TRBV27 to TRBJ2-1; a weak D match, TRBD2 (5 bases). Germline V gene lookup returns CDR1 MNHEY and CDR2 SMNVEV (reference sequence). CDR3 length equals 16 residues. Trimming took off 4 bases at V and 7 bases at J, with 20 bases between the two ends.

Only one count was recorded for this clone. J is TRBJ1-5 and V is TRBV7-2, with D possibly TRBD1 on 5 matching bases. Trimming cost V 5 bases and J 8 bases, with 13 bases left between them. The CDR3 length is 13 residues. In germline, CDR1 is SGHTA, CDR2 FQGNSA. This CDR3 reads CASSTDRGKPQHF. DNA for the CDR3: TGTGCCAGCAGCACAGACAGAGGGAAGCCCCAGCATTTT.

The rearrangement joins TRBV18 to TRBJ1-4, with D unclear. This CDR3 has 15 residues. The germline gives CDR1 KGHSH, CDR2 LQKENI. The V end was cut by 3 bases, the J end by 0 bases, with 8 bases between. The CDR3: CASSPGQTTNEKLFF. Here the CDR3 DNA reads TGTGCCAGCTCACCCGGCCAGACAACTAATGAAAAACTGTTTTTT.

The CDR3, as DNA: TGTGCCACCAGCAGAGATTTGGGCGATGCTAGCGGACCCAATGAGCAGTTCTTC. Amino acid sequence: CATSRDLGDASGPNEQFF. The genes are TRBV15 and TRBJ2-1, with 7 bases fitting TRBD2. The V and J ends lost 0 bases and 6 bases, in that order; junction bases with no gene match: 14. The CDR3 extends over 18 amino acids. Germline V gives CDR1 LNHNV, CDR2 YYDKDF (reference sequence).

V usage is TRBV28 and J usage is TRBJ2-5; no firm D call. V shed 5 bases and J shed 1 base, with 11 bases lying between them. Germline V gives CDR1 MDHEN, CDR2 SYDVKM. CDR3 length equals 14 residues. This CDR3 reads CASSPTALQETQYF. The CDR3 DNA sequence: TGTGCCAGCAGTCCGACCGCACTCCAAGAGACCCAGTACTTC. Combining the CDR3 with reference TRBV28 and TRBJ2-5 gives the whole variable domain DVKVTQSSRYLVKRTGEKVFLECVQDMDHENMFWYRQDPGLGLRLIYFSYDVKMKEKGDIPEGYSVSREKKERFSLILESASTNQTSMYLCASSPTALQETQYFGPGTRLLVL.

The chain links TRBV18 to TRBJ2-2; 7 bases align to TRBD1. Looked up from germline, CDR1 is KGHSH and CDR2 is LQKENI. The trim removed 2 bases at V and 0 bases at J, leaving 6 bases unmatched. CDR3 length: 17 amino acids. The CDR3 DNA sequence: TGTGCCAGCTCACCAAATTCGGGACAGTCGAACACCGGGGAGCTGTTTTTT. It specifies CASSPNSGQSNTGELFF.

This clone showed up just once. V gene TRBV7-2 combines with J gene TRBJ1-2; D unresolved. This CDR3 contains 13 residues. Germline V gene data show CDR1 as SGHTA and CDR2 as FQGNSA. With 5 bases removed from V and 2 bases from J, the gap between germline ends came to 9 bases. CDR3 protein: CASSLPQNYGYTF. Here the CDR3 DNA reads TGTGCCAGCAGCCTCCCACAGAACTATGGCTACACCTTC. The full variable domain, completed using reference TRBV7-2 and TRBJ1-2, is GAGVSQSPSNKVTEKGKDVELRCDPISGHTALYWYRQSLGQGLEFLIYFQGNSAPDKSGLPSDRFSAERTGGSVSTLTIQRTQQEDSAVYLCASSLPQNYGYTFGSGTRLTVV.

The V call is TRBV5-1, the J call TRBJ1-4; TRBD1 matches at 8 bases. Trimming at V came to 0 bases and at J to 7 bases, leaving 14 bases not matched to a gene. Germline lookup yields CDR1 SGHRS and CDR2 YFSETQ. The CDR3 is 18 residues long. The CDR3 sequence is CASSLANHDRGGGEKLFF. The CDR3, as DNA: TGCGCCAGCAGCTTGGCAAACCACGACAGGGGTGGTGGTGAAAAACTGTTTTTT.

This chain connects TRBV6-4 to TRBJ2-1, with 10 bases fitting TRBD2. V shed 7 bases and J 5 bases; nucleotides not matched to a gene: 5. This CDR3 spans 14 amino acids. Germline assignment: CDR1 MRHNA and CDR2 SNTAGT. CDR3 sequence (DNA): TGTGCCAGCACTAAGGGACTAGCGAACAATGAGCAGTTCTTC. This encodes CASTKGLANNEQFF.

The chain recombines TRBV5-4 with TRBJ1-1; D is perhaps TRBD1 (5 bases). CDR1 is SGHNT, CDR2 YYREEE, per germline (reference sequence). CDR3 size: 15 residues. V was shortened by 4 bases and J by 0 bases, with 13 bases between the two germline ends. CDR3 in DNA: TGTGCCAGCAGCCCGGGGAGAGGGGTGAACACTGAAGCTTTCTTT. It encodes CASSPGRGVNTEAFF. Full variable domain (rest looked up from reference TRBV5-4 and TRBJ1-1): ETGVTQSPTHLIKTRGQQVTLRCSSQSGHNTVSWYQQALGQGPQFIFQYYREEENGRGNFPPRFSGLQFPNYSSELNVNALELDDSALYLCASSPGRGVNTEAFFGQGTRLTVV.

The chain employs TRBV5-1 and TRBJ2-1; D possibly corresponds to TRBD1 (6 bases). Looked up from germline, CDR1 is SGHRS and CDR2 is YFSETQ. The CDR3 has 11 amino acids. Trimming stripped 4 bases from V and 11 bases from J, with 10 bases between. CDR3 sequence reads: CASSQDRQQFF. The CDR3 nucleotides are TGCGCCAGCAGCCAAGACAGGCAGCAGTTCTTC.

The gene calls are TRBV7-8 and TRBJ1-5, with D possibly matching TRBD1 (5 bases). V lost 5 bases and J lost 4, with 12 bases in between. This CDR3 has 14 amino acids. Germline V gene sequence: CDR1 SGHVS, CDR2 FQNEAQ. This CDR3 reads CASSKTRENQPQHF. CDR3 nucleotides: TGTGCCAGCAGCAAAACCAGGGAAAATCAGCCCCAGCATTTT.